Described below is a single T cell receptor (beta chain) sequence and its context. This sample is drawn from a study of cytomegalovirus exposure and HLA in healthy donors. Losses at the gene ends were 3 bases for V and 6 bases for J; bases not matched to a gene: 7. Germline V gives CDR1 SGHNT, CDR2 YYREEE (reference sequence). The CDR3 covers 14 residues. Researchers ran the PCR with 60 Vbeta and 13 Jbeta primers. Per the original data handling: Unique TCR beta chains numbered 80 million to 95 million in a later analysis, with roughly 11 million shared. The assay was immunoSEQ multiplex PCR, and TCRdb's table has in-frame clones only and misses some. The V and J calls and clone size are taken from that table; D and trimming were inferred from the DNA. This table holds some 110,000 clones, approximately 79% found once.

The J gene is TRBJ1-2, the V gene TRBV5-4; 8 nucleotides agree with TRBD1. The receptor was isolated from a man aged 50-59 years in good health and CMV-seropositive. Source material: PBMCs. The CDR3 is CASSSGVGQDGYTF. The CDR3 DNA sequence: TGTGCCAGCAGCTCGGGAGTGGGACAGGATGGCTACACCTTC.